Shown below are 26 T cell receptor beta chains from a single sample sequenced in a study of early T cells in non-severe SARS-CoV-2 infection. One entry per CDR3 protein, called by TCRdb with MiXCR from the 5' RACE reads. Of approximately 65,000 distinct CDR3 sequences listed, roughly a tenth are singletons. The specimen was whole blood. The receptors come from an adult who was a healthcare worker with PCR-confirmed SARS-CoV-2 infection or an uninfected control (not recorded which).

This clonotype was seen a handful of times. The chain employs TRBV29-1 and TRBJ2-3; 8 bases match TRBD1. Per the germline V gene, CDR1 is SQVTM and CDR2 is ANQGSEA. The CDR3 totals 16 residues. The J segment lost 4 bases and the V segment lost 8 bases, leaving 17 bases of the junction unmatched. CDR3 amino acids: CSCEIPDRASPDTQYF. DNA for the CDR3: TGCAGCTGTGAGATCCCGGACAGGGCTAGTCCAGATACGCAGTATTTT.

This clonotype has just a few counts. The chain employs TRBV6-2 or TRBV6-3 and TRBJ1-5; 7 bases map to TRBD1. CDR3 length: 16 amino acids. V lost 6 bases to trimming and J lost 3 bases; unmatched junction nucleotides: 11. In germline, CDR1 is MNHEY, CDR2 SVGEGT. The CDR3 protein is CASSRETGWINQPQHF. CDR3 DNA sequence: TGTGCCAGCAGCCGCGAGACAGGGTGGATCAATCAGCCCCAGCATTTT.

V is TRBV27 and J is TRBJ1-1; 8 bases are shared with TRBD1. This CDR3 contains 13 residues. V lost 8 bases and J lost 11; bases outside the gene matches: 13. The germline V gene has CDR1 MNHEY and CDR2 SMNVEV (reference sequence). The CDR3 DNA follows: TGTGCCAGCGGATTCTCAGGGGGCTGGGAGGCTTTCTTT. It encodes CASGFSGGWEAFF.

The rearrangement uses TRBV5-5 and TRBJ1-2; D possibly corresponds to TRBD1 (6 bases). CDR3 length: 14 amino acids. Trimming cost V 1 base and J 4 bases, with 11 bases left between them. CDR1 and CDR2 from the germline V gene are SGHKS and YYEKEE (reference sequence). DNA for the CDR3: TGTGCCAGCAGCTTGTCAGGGGAGACCTATGGCTACACCTTC. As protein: CASSLSGETYGYTF.

As DNA, the CDR3 is TGTGCCAGCAGCGTAGGAATTGGGACAGGGCAAAACATTCAGTACTTC. Its protein is CASSVGIGTGQNIQYF. The chain employs TRBV9 and TRBJ2-4; 9 bases agree with TRBD1. The CDR3 spans 16 residues. Looked up from germline, CDR1 is SGDLS and CDR2 is YYNGEE. V lost 0 bases to trimming and J lost 5 bases; unmatched junction nucleotides: 6.

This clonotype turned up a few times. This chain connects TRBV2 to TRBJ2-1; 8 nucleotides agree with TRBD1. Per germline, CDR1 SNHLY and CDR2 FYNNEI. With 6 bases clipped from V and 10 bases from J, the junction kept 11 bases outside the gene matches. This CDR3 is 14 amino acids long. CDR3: CASSPRTGRREQFF. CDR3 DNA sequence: TGTGCCAGCAGCCCTAGGACAGGGCGTAGGGAGCAGTTCTTC.

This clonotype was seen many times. CDR3 amino acids: CASGGYYEKLFF. The CDR3 DNA is TGTGCCAGCGGGGGGTATTATGAAAAACTGTTTTTT. The chain employs TRBV7-6 and TRBJ1-4; D perhaps matches TRBD1 (5 bases). V lost 8 bases, J lost 6 bases, and 10 bases lay in between. Germline-derived CDR1 and CDR2 are SGHVS and FNYEAQ. This CDR3 region has 12 residues.

The CDR3 reads CASTKFGTGSSEQYF. In DNA, the CDR3 is TGTGCCAGCACCAAATTCGGGACAGGGTCATCCGAGCAGTACTTC. The gene calls are TRBV5-8 and TRBJ2-7; 9 positions match TRBD1. The CDR3 sequence is 15 residues long. Losses at the gene ends were 6 bases for V and 6 bases for J; bases not matched to a gene: 13. Germline CDR1 reads SGHTS; CDR2 reads YDEGEE.

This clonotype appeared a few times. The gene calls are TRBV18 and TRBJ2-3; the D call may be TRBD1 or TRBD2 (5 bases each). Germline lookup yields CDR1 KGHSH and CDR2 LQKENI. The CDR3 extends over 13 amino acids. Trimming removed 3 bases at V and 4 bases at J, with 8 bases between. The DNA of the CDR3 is TGTGCCAGCTCACCGGGACGTGCAGATACGCAGTATTTT. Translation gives CASSPGRADTQYF.

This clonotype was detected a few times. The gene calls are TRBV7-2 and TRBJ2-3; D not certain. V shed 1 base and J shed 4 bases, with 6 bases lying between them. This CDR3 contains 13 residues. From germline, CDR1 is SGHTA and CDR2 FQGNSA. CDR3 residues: CASSLGAADTQYF. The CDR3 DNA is TGTGCCAGCAGCTTAGGGGCTGCAGATACGCAGTATTTT.

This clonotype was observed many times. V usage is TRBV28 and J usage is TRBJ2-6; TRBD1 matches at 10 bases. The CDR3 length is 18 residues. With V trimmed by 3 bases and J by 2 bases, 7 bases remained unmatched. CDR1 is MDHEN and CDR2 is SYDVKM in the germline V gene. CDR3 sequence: CASSFWGDRGPGANVLTF. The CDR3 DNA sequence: TGTGCCAGCAGTTTCTGGGGAGACAGGGGGCCTGGGGCCAACGTCCTGACTTTC.

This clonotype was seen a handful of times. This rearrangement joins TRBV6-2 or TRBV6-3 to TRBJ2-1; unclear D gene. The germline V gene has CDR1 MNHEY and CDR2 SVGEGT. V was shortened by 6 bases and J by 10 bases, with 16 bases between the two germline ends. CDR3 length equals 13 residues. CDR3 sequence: CASRGPEIGEQFF. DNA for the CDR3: TGTGCCAGCAGGGGTCCAGAGATTGGCGAGCAGTTCTTC.

The CDR3 sequence is CASSPRLGGANTGELFF. CDR3 nucleotides: TGTGCCAGCAGCCCCCGGCTAGGCGGGGCTAACACCGGGGAGCTGTTTTTT. J is TRBJ2-2 and V is TRBV3-1; TRBD2 is a possible D gene (6 bases). Per the germline V gene, CDR1 is LGHDT and CDR2 is YNNKEL (reference sequence). CDR3 length: 17 amino acids. V was cut by 4 bases and J by 2 bases, with 17 bases left in between.

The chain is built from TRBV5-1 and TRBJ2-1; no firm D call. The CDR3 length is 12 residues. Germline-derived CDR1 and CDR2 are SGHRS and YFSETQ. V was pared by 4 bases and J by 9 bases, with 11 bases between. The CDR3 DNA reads TGCGCCAGCAGCATATTAGACGGTGAGCAGTTCTTC. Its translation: CASSILDGEQFF.

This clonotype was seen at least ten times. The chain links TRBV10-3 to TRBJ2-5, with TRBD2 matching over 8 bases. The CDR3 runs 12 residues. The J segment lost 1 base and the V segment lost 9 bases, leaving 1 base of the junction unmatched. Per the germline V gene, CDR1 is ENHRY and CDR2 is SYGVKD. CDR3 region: CAIAGAQETQYF. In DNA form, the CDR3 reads TGTGCCATAGCGGGAGCCCAAGAGACCCAGTACTTC.

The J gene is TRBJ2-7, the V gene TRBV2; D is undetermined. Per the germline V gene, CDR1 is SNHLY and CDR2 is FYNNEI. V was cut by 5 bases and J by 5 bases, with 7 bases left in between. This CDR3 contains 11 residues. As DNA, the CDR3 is TGTGCCAGCAGTTATCTGGACGAGCAGTACTTC. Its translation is CASSYLDEQYF.

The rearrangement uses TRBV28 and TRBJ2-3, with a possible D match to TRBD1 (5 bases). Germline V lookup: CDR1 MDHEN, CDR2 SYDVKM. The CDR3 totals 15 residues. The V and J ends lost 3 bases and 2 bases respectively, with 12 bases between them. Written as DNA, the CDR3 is TGTGCCAGCAGTTTTCGACAGCAGCACACAGATACGCAGTATTTT. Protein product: CASSFRQQHTDTQYF.

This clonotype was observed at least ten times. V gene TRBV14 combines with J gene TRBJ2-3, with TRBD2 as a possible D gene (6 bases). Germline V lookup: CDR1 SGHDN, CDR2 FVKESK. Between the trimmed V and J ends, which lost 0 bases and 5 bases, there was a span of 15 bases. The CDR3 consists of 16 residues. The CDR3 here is CASSQDETGVVDTQYF. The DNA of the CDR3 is TGTGCCAGCAGCCAAGATGAAACGGGAGTAGTAGATACGCAGTATTTT.

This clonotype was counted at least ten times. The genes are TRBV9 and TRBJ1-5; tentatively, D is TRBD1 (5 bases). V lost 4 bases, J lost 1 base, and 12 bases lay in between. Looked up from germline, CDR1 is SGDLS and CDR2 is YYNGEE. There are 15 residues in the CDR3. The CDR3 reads CASSPWDGSNQPQHF. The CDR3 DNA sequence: TGTGCCAGCAGCCCATGGGACGGCAGCAATCAGCCCCAGCATTTT.

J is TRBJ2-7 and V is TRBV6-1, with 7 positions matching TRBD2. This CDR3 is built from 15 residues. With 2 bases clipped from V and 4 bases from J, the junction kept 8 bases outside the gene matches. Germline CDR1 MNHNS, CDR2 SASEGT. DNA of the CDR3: TGTGCCAGCAGTGAACGTCTAGCCGGGGGGTACGAGCAGTACTTC. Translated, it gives CASSERLAGGYEQYF.

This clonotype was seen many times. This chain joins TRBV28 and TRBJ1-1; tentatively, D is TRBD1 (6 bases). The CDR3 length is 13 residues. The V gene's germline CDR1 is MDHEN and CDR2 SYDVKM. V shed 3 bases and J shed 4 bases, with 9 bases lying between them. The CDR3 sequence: CASSFQGGTEAFF. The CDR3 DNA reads TGTGCCAGCAGTTTTCAAGGGGGCACTGAAGCTTTCTTT. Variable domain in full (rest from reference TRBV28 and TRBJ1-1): DVKVTQSSRYLVKRTGEKVFLECVQDMDHENMFWYRQDPGLGLRLIYFSYDVKMKEKGDIPEGYSVSREKKERFSLILESASTNQTSMYLCASSFQGGTEAFFGQGTRLTVV.

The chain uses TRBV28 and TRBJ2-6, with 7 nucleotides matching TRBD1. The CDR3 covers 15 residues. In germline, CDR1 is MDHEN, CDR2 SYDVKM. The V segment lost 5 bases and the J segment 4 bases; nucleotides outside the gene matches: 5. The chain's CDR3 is CASSKRGRGANVLTF. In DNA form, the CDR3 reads TGTGCCAGCAGTAAGAGGGGGCGCGGGGCCAACGTCCTGACTTTC.

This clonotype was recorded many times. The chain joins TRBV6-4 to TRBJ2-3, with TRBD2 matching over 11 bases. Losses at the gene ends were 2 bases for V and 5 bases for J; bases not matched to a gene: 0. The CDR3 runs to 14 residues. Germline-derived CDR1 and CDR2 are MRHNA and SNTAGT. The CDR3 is CASSDLAGGDTQYF. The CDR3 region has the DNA TGTGCCAGCAGTGACCTAGCGGGAGGAGATACGCAGTATTTT.

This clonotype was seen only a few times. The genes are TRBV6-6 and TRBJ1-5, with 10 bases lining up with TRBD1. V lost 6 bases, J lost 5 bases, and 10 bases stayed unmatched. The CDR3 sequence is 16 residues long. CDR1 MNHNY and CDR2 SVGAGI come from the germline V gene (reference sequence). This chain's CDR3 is CASRLPGQGPDQPQHF. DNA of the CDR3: TGTGCCAGCAGACTACCGGGACAGGGGCCCGATCAGCCCCAGCATTTT.

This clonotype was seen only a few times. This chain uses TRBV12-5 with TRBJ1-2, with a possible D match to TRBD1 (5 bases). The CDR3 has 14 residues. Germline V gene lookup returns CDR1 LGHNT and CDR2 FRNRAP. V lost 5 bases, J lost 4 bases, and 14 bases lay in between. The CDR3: CASGPGVGTYGYTF. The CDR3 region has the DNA TGTGCTAGTGGTCCCGGCGTGGGGACCTATGGCTACACCTTC. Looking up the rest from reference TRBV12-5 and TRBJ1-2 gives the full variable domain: DARVTQTPRHKVTEMGQEVTMRCQPILGHNTVFWYRQTMMQGLELLAYFRNRAPLDDSGMPKDRFSAEMPDATLATLKIQPSEPRDSAVYFCASGPGVGTYGYTFGSGTRLTVV.

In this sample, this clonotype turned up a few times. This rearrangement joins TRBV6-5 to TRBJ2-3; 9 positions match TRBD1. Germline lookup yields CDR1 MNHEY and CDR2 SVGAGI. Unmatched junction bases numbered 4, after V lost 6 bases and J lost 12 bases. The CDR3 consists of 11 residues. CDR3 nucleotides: TGTGCCAGCAGGAGGACAGGGGTTCAGTATTTT. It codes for CASRRTGVQYF.